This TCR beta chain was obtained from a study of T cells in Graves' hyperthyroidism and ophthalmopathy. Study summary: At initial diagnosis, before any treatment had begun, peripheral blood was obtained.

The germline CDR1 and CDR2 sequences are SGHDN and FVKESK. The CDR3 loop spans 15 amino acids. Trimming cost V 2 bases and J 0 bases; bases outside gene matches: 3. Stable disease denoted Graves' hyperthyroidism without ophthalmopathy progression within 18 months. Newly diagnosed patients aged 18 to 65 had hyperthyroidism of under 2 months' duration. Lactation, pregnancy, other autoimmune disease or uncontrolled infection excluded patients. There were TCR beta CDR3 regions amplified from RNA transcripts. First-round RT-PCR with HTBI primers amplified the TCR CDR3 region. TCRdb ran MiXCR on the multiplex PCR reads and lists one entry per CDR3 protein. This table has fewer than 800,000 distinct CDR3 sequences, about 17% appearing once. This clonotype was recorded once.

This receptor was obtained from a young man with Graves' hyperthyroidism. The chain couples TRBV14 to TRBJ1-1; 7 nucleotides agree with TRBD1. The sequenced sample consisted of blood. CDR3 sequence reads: CASSQWTGLNTEAFF. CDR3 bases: TGTGCCAGCAGCCAATGGACAGGTCTGAACACTGAAGCTTTCTTT.